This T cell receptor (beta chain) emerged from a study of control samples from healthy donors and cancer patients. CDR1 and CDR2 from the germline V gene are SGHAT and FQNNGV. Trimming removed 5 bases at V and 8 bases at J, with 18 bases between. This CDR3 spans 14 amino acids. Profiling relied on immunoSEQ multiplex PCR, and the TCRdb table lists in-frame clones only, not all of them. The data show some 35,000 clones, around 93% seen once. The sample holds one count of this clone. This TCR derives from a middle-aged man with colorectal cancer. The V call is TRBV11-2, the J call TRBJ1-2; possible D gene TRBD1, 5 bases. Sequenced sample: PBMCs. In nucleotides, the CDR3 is TGTGCCAGCAGCCAACCCCTCCAGGGTCAGGGCTACACCTTC. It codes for CASSQPLQGQGYTF. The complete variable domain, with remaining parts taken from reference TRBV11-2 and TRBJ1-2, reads EAGVAQSPRYKIIEKRQSVAFWCNPISGHATLYWYQQILGQGPKLLIQFQNNGVVDDSQLPKDRFSAERLKGVDSTLKIQPAKLEDSAVYLCASSQPLQGQGYTFGSGTRLTVV.